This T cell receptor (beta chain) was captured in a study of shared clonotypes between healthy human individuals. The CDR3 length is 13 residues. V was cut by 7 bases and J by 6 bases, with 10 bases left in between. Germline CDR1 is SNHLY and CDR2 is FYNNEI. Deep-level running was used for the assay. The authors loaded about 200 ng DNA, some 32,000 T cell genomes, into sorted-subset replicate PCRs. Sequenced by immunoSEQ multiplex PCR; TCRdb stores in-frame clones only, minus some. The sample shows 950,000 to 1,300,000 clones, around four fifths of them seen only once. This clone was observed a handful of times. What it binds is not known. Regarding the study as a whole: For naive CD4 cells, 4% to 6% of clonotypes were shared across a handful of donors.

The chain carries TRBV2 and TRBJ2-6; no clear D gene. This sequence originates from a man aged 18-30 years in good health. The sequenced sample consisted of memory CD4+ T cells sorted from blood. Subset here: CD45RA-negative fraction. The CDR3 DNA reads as TGTGCCAGCAAAAGCTCAGCGGCCAACGTCCTGACTTTC. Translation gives CASKSSAANVLTF. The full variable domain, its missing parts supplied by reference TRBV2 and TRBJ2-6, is EPEVTQTPSHQVTQMGQEVILRCVPISNHLYFYWYRQILGQKVEFLVSFYNNEISEKSEIFDDQFSVERPDGSNFTLKIRSTKLEDSAMYFCASKSSAANVLTFGAGSRLTVL.